This T cell receptor beta chain comes out of a study of identical twins (TCRdb year 2016). Regarding the complete study: TCR alpha and beta repertoires from monozygotic twins, unrelated adults of various ages and cord blood were deep-sequenced to test whether fetal clonotypes persist. To rule out contamination, replicate twin experiments were performed at different times with different library preparation protocols. Broad study findings and their caveats: Compared with coincidental sharing between unrelated individuals, out-of-frame TCR alpha sequences shared between twins showed an excess of sequences with low generation probability. In monozygotic twins, out-of-frame TCR alpha sharing was systematically underestimated by recombination models, although the models agreed with sharing between unrelated individuals. Invariant T cells such as MAIT and iNKT could partly confound zero-insertion analyses, though diverse VJ usage argued against this for most clonotypes. A weaker excess of twin sharing was found in beta out-of-frame sequences because the signal-to-noise ratio was lowered by fewer shared sequences. Abundant cord blood beta clonotypes carried fewer insertions; young adult naive repertoires showed a weaker similar trend, while memory repertoires showed none. Because the same donors could not be followed over many years, the conclusions relied on cross-sectional statistical analysis.

This clonotype was recorded a few times. Which antigen it targets is not known. Nothing much larger sits one base from this clone, and base qualities are not available. The CDR3 contains 13 residues, cysteine and phenylalanine counted. The CDR3 DNA has 39 bases and is translated from base 1. Per the germline V gene, LGHNA is the CDR1 and YNFKEQ is the CDR2. The V and J ends are trimmed by 1 base and 7 bases, leaving 10 bases between them. Only healthy Caucasian donors were included. The library was produced with 5' RACE. The instrument was an Illumina HiSeq 2000. A universal primer binding site was added through template switching, and the final cDNA carried a unique molecular identifier so that TCR cDNA molecules could be counted accurately. Specific primers in the conserved constant-segment region were used to synthesize first-strand cDNA for TCR alpha and beta chains. Each cDNA library was double barcoded, with a SMART-Mk sample barcode plus Illumina barcodes, to control for contamination. TruSeq adapter sequences and Illumina sample barcodes were added in two successive PCR steps. The Illumina HiSeq platform was used with custom primers to sequence TCR alpha and beta cDNA libraries. The study's processing was this. MiGEC was used to process raw reads and extract unique molecular identifiers, and MiXCR was used to find CDR3 positions. Recombination models were inferred per individual with the repgenHMM and IGoR tools using an EM algorithm. Shared clonotype analysis was performed with the tcR package in R, normalizing sharing by the product of cloneset sizes. To study raw recombination without the effects of thymic and clonal selection, out-of-frame nonproductive sequences were analyzed. TCRdb trimmed public reads at Q25 via fastp, called clones via MiXCR and kept in-frame beta chains. CDR3 protein duplicates are merged, each entry listing the most common genes and DNA. The authors' filters were not applied to this entry. The sample contains around 1.7 million distinct CDR3 sequences, around 29% of them found a single time. Under 0.35% of the sample lies in the top ten.

The sequence joins TRBV4-2 to TRBJ2-5; no D gene call is confident. This receptor was obtained from a newborn girl in good health. The sample consisted of cord blood. The CDR3: CASSQVGKGTQYF. The DNA is as follows: TGTGCCAGCAGCCAAGTAGGGAAGGGGACCCAGTACTTC.